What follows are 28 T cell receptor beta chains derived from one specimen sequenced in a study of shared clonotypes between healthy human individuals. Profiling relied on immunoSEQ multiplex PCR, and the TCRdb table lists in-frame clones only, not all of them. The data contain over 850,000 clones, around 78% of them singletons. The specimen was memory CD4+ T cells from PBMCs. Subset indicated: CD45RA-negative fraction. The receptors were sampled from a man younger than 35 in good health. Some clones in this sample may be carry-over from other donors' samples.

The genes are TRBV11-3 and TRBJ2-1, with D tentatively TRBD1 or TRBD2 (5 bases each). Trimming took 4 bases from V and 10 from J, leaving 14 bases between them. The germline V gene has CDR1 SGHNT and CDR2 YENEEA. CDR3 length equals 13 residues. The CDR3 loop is CASSSGPRGEQFF. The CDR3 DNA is TGTGCCAGCAGCTCGGGACCCCGCGGGGAGCAGTTCTTC. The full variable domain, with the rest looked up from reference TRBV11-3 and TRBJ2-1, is EAGVVQSPRYKIIEKKQPVAFWCNPISGHNTLYWYLQNLGQGPELLIRYENEEAVDDSQLPKDRFSAERLKGVDSTLKIQPAELGDSAVYLCASSSGPRGEQFFGPGTRLTVL.

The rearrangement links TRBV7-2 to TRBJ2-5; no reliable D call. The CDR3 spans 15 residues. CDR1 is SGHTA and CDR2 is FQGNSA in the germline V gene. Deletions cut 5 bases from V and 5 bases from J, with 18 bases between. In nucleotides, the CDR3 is TGTGCCAGCAGCAGATCTCCTAGGAACTGGGAGACCCAGTACTTC. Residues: CASSRSPRNWETQYF.

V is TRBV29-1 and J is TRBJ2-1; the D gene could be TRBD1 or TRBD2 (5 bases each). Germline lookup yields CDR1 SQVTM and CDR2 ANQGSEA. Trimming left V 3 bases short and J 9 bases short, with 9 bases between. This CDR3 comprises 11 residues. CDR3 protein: CSVERGREQFF. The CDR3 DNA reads TGCAGCGTTGAGAGGGGCCGTGAGCAGTTCTTC.

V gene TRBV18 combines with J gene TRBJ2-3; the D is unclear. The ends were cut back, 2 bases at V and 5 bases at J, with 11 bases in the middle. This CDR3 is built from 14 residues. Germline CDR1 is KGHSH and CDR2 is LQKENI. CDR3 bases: TGTGCCAGCTCACCATCTATTTCGGTAGATACGCAGTATTTT. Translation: CASSPSISVDTQYF.

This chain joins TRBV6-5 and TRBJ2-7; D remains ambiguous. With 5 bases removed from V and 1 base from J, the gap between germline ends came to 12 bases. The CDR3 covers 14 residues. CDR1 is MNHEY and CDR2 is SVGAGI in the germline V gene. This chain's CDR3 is CASSLVGSSYEQYF. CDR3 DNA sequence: TGTGCCAGCAGTCTGGTCGGCAGTTCCTACGAGCAGTACTTC.

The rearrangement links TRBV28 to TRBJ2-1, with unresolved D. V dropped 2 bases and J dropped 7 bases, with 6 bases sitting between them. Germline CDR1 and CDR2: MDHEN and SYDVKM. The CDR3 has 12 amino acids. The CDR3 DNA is TGTGCCAGCAGTTTAGAAGGGAATGAGCAGTTCTTC. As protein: CASSLEGNEQFF.

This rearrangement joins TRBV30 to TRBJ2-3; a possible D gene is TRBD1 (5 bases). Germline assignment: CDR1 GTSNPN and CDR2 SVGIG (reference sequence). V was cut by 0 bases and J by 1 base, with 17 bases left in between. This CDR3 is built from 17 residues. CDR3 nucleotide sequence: TGTGCCTGGAGTGTACGGCGGACATCATGGGGCACAGATACGCAGTATTTT. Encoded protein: CAWSVRRTSWGTDTQYF.

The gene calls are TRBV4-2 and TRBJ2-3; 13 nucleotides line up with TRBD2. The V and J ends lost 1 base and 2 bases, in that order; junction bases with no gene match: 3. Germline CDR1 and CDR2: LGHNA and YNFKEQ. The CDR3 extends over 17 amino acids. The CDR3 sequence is CASSQGGLAGVTDTQYF. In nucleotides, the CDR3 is TGTGCCAGCAGCCAAGGAGGACTAGCGGGAGTCACAGATACGCAGTATTTT.

CDR3 protein: CASSVSPLLNTEAFF. CDR3 nucleotides: TGTGCCAGCAGCGTGAGCCCCCTGCTGAACACTGAAGCTTTCTTT. The chain is built from TRBV9 and TRBJ1-1; unclear D gene. V lost 2 bases, J lost 0 bases, and 11 bases lay in between. In germline, CDR1 is SGDLS, CDR2 YYNGEE. CDR3 length: 15 residues.

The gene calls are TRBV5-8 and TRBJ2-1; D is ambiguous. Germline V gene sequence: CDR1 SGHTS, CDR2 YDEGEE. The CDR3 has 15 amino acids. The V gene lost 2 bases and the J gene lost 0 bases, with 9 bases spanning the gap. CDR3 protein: CASSLRATSYNEQFF. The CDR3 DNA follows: TGTGCCAGCAGCTTACGGGCGACCTCCTACAATGAGCAGTTCTTC. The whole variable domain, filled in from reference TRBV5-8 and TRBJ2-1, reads EAGVTQSPTHLIKTRGQQATLRCSPISGHTSVYWYQQALGLGLQFLLWYDEGEERNRGNFPPRFSGRQFPNYSSELNVNALELEDSALYLCASSLRATSYNEQFFGPGTRLTVL.

In DNA form, the CDR3 reads TGTGCCAGCAGGCGAGACAGGGGAGGCACAGATACGCAGTATTTT. Translated: CASRRDRGGTDTQYF. The chain joins TRBV2 to TRBJ2-3; 8 bases agree with TRBD1. V trimming: 6 bases; J trimming: 1 base; junction bases outside the gene matches: 6. Per germline, CDR1 SNHLY and CDR2 FYNNEI. This CDR3 has 15 amino acids.

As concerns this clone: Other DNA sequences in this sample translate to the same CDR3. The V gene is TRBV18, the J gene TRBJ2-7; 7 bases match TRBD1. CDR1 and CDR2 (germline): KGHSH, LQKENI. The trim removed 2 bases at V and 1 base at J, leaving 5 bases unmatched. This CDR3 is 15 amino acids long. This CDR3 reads CASSPGQGVSYEQYF. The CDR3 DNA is TGTGCCAGCTCACCAGGCCAGGGGGTTTCCTACGAGCAGTACTTC.

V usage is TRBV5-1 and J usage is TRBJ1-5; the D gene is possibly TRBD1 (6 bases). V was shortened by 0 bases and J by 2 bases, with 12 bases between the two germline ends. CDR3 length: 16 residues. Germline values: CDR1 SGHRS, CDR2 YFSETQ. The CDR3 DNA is TGCGCCAGCAGCTTGGATGGACGACAGGGCAATCAGCCCCAGCATTTT. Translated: CASSLDGRQGNQPQHF.

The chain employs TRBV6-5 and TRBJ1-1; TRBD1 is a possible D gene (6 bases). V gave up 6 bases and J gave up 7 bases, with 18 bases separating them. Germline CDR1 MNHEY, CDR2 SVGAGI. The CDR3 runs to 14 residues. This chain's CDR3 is CASSLGQGFLEAFF. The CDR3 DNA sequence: TGTGCCAGCAGCCTTGGGCAGGGGTTTCTTGAAGCTTTCTTT.

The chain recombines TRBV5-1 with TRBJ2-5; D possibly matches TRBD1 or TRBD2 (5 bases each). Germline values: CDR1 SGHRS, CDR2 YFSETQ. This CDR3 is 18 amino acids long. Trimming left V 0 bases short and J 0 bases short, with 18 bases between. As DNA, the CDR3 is TGCGCCAGCAGCTTGGCCGGGGCGAGCCTCAATTACCAAGAGACCCAGTACTTC. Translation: CASSLAGASLNYQETQYF.

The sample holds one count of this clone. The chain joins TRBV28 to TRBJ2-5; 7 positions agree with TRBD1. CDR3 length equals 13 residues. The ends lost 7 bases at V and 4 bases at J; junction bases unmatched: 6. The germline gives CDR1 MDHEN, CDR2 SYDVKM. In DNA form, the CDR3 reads TGTGCCAGCATTTCGGGACAGTTAGAGACCCAGTACTTC. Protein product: CASISGQLETQYF.

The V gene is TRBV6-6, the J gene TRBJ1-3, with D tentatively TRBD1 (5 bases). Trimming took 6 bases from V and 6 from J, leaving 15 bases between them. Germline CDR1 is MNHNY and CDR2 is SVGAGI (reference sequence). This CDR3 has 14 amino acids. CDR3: CASRNGGRENTIYF. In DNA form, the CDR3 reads TGTGCCAGCAGAAACGGTGGCAGGGAAAACACCATATATTTT.

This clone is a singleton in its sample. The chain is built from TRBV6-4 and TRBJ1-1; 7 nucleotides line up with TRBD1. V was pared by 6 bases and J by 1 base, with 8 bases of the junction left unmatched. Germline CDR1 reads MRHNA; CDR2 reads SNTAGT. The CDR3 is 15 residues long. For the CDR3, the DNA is TGTGCCAGCAGAAAACAGGGGAGGTGGAACACTGAAGCTTTCTTT. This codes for CASRKQGRWNTEAFF.

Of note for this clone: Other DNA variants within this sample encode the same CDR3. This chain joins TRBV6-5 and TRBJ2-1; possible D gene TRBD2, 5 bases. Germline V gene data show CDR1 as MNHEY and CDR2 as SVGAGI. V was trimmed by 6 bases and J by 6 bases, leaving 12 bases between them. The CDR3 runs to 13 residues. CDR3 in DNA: TGTGCCAGCAGCCTAGGACTTTTCAATGAGCAGTTCTTC. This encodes CASSLGLFNEQFF.

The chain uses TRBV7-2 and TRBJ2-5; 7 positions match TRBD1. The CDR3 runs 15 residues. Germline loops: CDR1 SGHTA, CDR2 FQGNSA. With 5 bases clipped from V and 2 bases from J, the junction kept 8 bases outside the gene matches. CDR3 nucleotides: TGTGCCAGCAGCCGCCTGGGGACAGCACAAGAGACCCAGTACTTC. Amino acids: CASSRLGTAQETQYF.

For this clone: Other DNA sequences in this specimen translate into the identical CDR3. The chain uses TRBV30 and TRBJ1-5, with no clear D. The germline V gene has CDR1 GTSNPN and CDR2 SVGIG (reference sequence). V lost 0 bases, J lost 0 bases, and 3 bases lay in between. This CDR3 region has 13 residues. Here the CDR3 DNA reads TGTGCCTGGAGTGTGGATAGCAATCAGCCCCAGCATTTT. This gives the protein CAWSVDSNQPQHF.

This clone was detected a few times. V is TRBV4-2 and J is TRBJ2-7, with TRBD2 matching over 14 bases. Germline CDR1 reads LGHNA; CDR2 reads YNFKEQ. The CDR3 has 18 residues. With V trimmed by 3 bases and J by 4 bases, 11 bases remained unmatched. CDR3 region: CASSQTPGTSGRVYEQYF. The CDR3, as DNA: TGTGCCAGCAGCCAGACCCCCGGGACTAGCGGGAGAGTTTACGAGCAGTACTTC.

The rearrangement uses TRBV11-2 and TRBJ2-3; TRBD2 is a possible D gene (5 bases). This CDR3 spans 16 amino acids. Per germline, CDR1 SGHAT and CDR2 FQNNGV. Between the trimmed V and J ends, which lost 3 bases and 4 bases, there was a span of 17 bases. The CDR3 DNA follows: TGTGCCAGCAGCTTTTCGACAAACGGGAACGCAGATACGCAGTATTTT. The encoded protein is CASSFSTNGNADTQYF. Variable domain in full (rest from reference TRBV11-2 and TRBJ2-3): EAGVAQSPRYKIIEKRQSVAFWCNPISGHATLYWYQQILGQGPKLLIQFQNNGVVDDSQLPKDRFSAERLKGVDSTLKIQPAKLEDSAVYLCASSFSTNGNADTQYFGPGTRLTVL.

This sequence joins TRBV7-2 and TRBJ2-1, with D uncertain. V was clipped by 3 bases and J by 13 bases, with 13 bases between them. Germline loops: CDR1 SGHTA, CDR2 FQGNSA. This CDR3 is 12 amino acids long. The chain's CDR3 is CASSFQKLEQFF. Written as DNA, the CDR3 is TGTGCCAGCAGCTTTCAGAAACTGGAACAGTTCTTC.

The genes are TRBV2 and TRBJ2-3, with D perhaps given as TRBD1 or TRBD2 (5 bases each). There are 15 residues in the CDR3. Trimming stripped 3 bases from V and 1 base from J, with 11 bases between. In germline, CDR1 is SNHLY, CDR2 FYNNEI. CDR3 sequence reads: CASSESRGGTDTQYF. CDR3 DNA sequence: TGTGCCAGCAGTGAGTCGAGGGGAGGCACAGATACGCAGTATTTT.

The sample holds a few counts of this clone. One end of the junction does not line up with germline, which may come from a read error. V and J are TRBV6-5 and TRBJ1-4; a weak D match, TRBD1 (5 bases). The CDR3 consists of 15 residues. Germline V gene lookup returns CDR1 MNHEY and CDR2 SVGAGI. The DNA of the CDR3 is TGTGCCAGCAGTTACCAACAGGTGACTAACGAAAAACTGTTTTTT. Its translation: CASSYQQVTNEKLFF.

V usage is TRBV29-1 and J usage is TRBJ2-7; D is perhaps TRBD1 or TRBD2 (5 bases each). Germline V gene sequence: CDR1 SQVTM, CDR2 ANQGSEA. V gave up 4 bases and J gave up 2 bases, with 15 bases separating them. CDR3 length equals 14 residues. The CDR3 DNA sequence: TGCAGCGTTGGCCGGGGACCCTTGGCCTACGAGCAGTACTTC. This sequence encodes CSVGRGPLAYEQYF.

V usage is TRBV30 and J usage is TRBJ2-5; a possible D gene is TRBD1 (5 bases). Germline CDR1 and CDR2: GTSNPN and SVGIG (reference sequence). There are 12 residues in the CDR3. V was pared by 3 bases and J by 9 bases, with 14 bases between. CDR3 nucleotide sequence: TGTGCCTGGAGCAGGGATAATGCGGCCCAGTACTTC. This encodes CAWSRDNAAQYF.